This entry lists 2 T cell receptor beta chains sequenced from one sample in a study of shared clonotypes between healthy human individuals. Assay: immunoSEQ multiplex PCR; the TCRdb copy retains only in-frame clones and omits some. This table has fewer than 1.4 million clones, around 78% appearing once. Input material: memory CD4+ T cells from PBMCs. Subset given: CD45RA-negative fraction. These receptors all stem from a man in his late teens or twenties in good health. Some clones in this sample may be carry-over from other donors' samples.

The gene calls are TRBV30 and TRBJ1-6; D is undetermined. CDR3 length: 13 amino acids. Per germline, CDR1 GTSNPN and CDR2 SVGIG (reference sequence). The V end lost 0 bases, the J end lost 10 bases, and 10 bases lay between the germline ends. In nucleotides, the CDR3 is TGTGCCTGGAGTGTACGGCTATTGTCACCCCTCCACTTT. Protein sequence: CAWSVRLLSPLHF.

This clone was seen more than once but under ten times. The chain combines TRBV5-1 with TRBJ1-5; D might be TRBD1 (5 bases). V was shortened by 4 bases and J by 5 bases, with 19 bases between the two germline ends. The germline gives CDR1 SGHRS, CDR2 YFSETQ. The CDR3 spans 16 residues. The CDR3 DNA follows: TGCGCCAGCAGCCCTGGCCCGGGACTGAGAGATCAGCCCCAGCATTTT. It encodes CASSPGPGLRDQPQHF.